The 31 T cell receptor beta chains below all came from one sample that was sequenced in a study of shared clonotypes between healthy human individuals. Assay: immunoSEQ multiplex PCR; the TCRdb copy retains only in-frame clones and omits some. This table has 2.5 million or so clones, around nine tenths appearing once. Sequencing was carried out using naive CD4+ T cells sorted from blood. Subset reported: CD45RA+ positively selected. All receptors come from a man younger than 35 in good health.

V usage is TRBV19 and J usage is TRBJ2-7; 7 positions match TRBD2. The J segment lost 5 bases and the V segment lost 4 bases, leaving 14 bases of the junction unmatched. The CDR3 has 16 amino acids. Germline CDR1 reads LNHDA; CDR2 reads SQIVND (reference sequence). Written as DNA, the CDR3 is TGTGCCAGTAGTAAACTAATGTCGGCGGGAGCAGACGAGCAGTACTTC. Its translation is CASSKLMSAGADEQYF.

This clone was observed at least ten times. This specimen includes other DNA sequences encoding the same CDR3. The chain combines TRBV18 with TRBJ2-3; D ambiguous. V shed 0 bases and J shed 0 bases, with 1 base lying between them. CDR1 and CDR2 from the germline V gene are KGHSH and LQKENI. The CDR3 is 13 amino acids. The DNA of the CDR3 is TGTGCCAGCTCACCACCTAGCACAGATACGCAGTATTTT. Translated, it gives CASSPPSTDTQYF. Full variable domain (remainder filled in from reference TRBV18 and TRBJ2-3): NAGVMQNPRHLVRRRGQEARLRCSPMKGHSHVYWYRQLPEEGLKFMVYLQKENIIDESGMPKERFSAEFPKEGPSILRIQQVVRGDSAAYFCASSPPSTDTQYFGPGTRLTVL.

The V call is TRBV27, the J call TRBJ1-1; D not resolved. There are 13 residues in the CDR3. V gave up 10 bases and J gave up 2 bases, with 14 bases separating them. In germline, CDR1 is MNHEY, CDR2 SMNVEV (reference sequence). The CDR3: CAIVTPPNTEAFF. The CDR3 nucleotides are TGTGCCATCGTGACTCCCCCAAACACTGAAGCTTTCTTT.

The chain uses TRBV6-1 and TRBJ1-2; D unclear. In germline, CDR1 is MNHNS, CDR2 SASEGT. This CDR3 has 16 amino acids. V was pared by 3 bases and J by 4 bases, with 18 bases between. This CDR3 reads CASSDRALQLSYGYTF. CDR3 in DNA: TGTGCCAGCAGTGATCGGGCCTTACAGCTCTCCTATGGCTACACCTTC.

The CDR3 loop reads CASSHAPATGVVNEQYF. The CDR3 nucleotides read TGCGCCAGCAGCCACGCCCCCGCTACGGGAGTGGTTAACGAGCAGTACTTC. The rearrangement joins TRBV4-3 to TRBJ2-7; maybe TRBD2 (6 bases). The germline gives CDR1 LGHNA, CDR2 YSLEER. V shed 3 bases and J shed 5 bases, with 23 bases lying between them. The CDR3 loop spans 17 amino acids.

The chain uses TRBV2 and TRBJ2-3; TRBD1 matches at 7 bases. The CDR3 contains 14 residues. Per the germline V gene, CDR1 is SNHLY and CDR2 is FYNNEI. The V gene end was trimmed by 5 bases and the J gene end by 5 bases; junction bases not matched to a gene: 7. The DNA for the CDR3 is TGTGCCAGCAGTCCCCGACAGGGCGGAGATACGCAGTATTTT. It codes for CASSPRQGGDTQYF.

The chain recombines TRBV19 with TRBJ1-6; 7 bases match TRBD1. CDR3 length: 16 amino acids. CDR1 and CDR2 (germline): LNHDA, SQIVND (reference sequence). J was trimmed by 7 bases and V by 6 bases; bases with no gene match: 12. The CDR3 loop reads CASRPTGARGNSPLHF. The CDR3 nucleotides read TGTGCCAGTAGGCCCACAGGGGCGCGGGGGAATTCACCCCTCCACTTT.

V is TRBV19 and J is TRBJ1-4, with D unresolved. Trimming took off 0 bases at V and 7 bases at J, with 21 bases between the two ends. Germline loops: CDR1 LNHDA, CDR2 SQIVND (reference sequence). There are 18 residues in the CDR3. Written as DNA, the CDR3 is TGTGCCAGTAGTATAGATCGCGTGTTTCTGCCTAAGGGTGAAAAACTGTTTTTT. This encodes CASSIDRVFLPKGEKLFF.

The chain carries TRBV10-2 and TRBJ2-2, with a tentative D call TRBD1 (6 bases). Germline assignment: CDR1 WSHSY and CDR2 SAAADI. V was trimmed by 5 bases and J by 6 bases, leaving 13 bases between them. The CDR3 is 14 residues long. CDR3 protein: CASSSQGLPGELFF. CDR3 bases: TGCGCCAGCAGTTCACAGGGTTTGCCCGGGGAGCTGTTTTTT.

This chain joins TRBV5-1 and TRBJ2-7; 14 positions match TRBD2. This CDR3 contains 15 residues. Germline assignment: CDR1 SGHRS and CDR2 YFSETQ. Trimming took 4 bases from V and 2 from J; bases not matched to a gene: 2. The CDR3 loop reads CASSGTSGGTYEQYF. The CDR3 DNA follows: TGCGCCAGCAGCGGGACTAGCGGGGGTACCTACGAGCAGTACTTC.

This rearrangement joins TRBV18 to TRBJ1-2; no reliable D call. V dropped 0 bases and J dropped 4 bases, with 9 bases sitting between them. From germline, CDR1 is KGHSH and CDR2 LQKENI. The CDR3 length is 14 residues. The CDR3 sequence is CASSPPEGTYGYTF. The CDR3 DNA follows: TGTGCCAGCTCACCACCGGAGGGCACCTATGGCTACACCTTC.

The chain employs TRBV12-5 and TRBJ2-7; either TRBD1 or TRBD2 may fit D (5 bases each). Germline V lookup: CDR1 LGHNT, CDR2 FRNRAP. Trimming left V 7 bases short and J 6 bases short, with 19 bases between. The length of the CDR3 is 14 residues. CDR3 amino acids: CASDSGPGWGEQYF. CDR3 DNA sequence: TGTGCTAGTGACTCGGGACCGGGATGGGGCGAGCAGTACTTC.

The rearrangement uses TRBV6-1 and TRBJ1-5, with 7 nucleotides matching TRBD1. Germline CDR1 and CDR2: MNHNS and SASEGT. The CDR3 covers 15 residues. V gave up 3 bases and J gave up 6 bases; unmatched junction bases: 8. In DNA form, the CDR3 reads TGTGCCAGCAGTGATTGGGTGCAGGGGGTTCAGCCCCAGCATTTT. It translates to CASSDWVQGVQPQHF.

In regard to this clone: The CDR3 does not end in the conserved phenylalanine or tryptophan, so this is likely a read error. The DNA is omitted, as the CDR3 cannot be located on it reliably, and the CDR3 follows TCRdb's listing. The rearrangement joins TRBV11-2 to TRBJ1-1; the table's D call, TRBD1, has no DNA check behind it. Per germline, CDR1 SGHAT and CDR2 FQNNGV. The CDR3 has 13 amino acids, counting both end residues. The CDR3 sequence: CASSLGVLDRESL.

V gene TRBV5-1 combines with J gene TRBJ2-1; the D is unclear. V lost 0 bases and J 4 bases, leaving 11 bases between the germline ends. Germline V gene sequence: CDR1 SGHRS, CDR2 YFSETQ. The CDR3 consists of 15 residues. The chain's CDR3 is CASSLGQLPYNEQFF. Written as DNA, the CDR3 is TGCGCCAGCAGCTTGGGCCAGCTGCCTTACAATGAGCAGTTCTTC.

This clone came up a few times. The chain recombines TRBV30 with TRBJ1-5; no definite D call. The CDR3 spans 13 residues. The V gene lost 0 bases and the J gene lost 5 bases, with 8 bases spanning the gap. Per germline, CDR1 GTSNPN and CDR2 SVGIG (reference sequence). The CDR3 DNA reads TGTGCCTGGAGTGTCTTGAGGGATCAGCCCCAGCATTTT. It encodes CAWSVLRDQPQHF.

The rearrangement uses TRBV7-9 and TRBJ2-6; no clear D. Germline V gene data show CDR1 as SEHNR and CDR2 as FQNEAQ (reference sequence). Trimming removed 0 bases from V and 0 bases from J, with 12 bases in between. The CDR3 has 18 residues. CDR3 protein: CASSLAVGTSSGANVLTF. The CDR3 DNA reads as TGTGCCAGCAGCTTAGCTGTGGGAACGAGCTCTGGGGCCAACGTCCTGACTTTC. Filled out from reference TRBV7-9 and TRBJ2-6, the complete variable domain reads DTGVSQNPRHKITKRGQNVTFRCDPISEHNRLYWYRQTLGQGPEFLTYFQNEAQLEKSRLLSDRFSAERPKGSFSTLEIQRTEQGDSAMYLCASSLAVGTSSGANVLTFGAGSRLTVL.

The J gene is TRBJ2-5, the V gene TRBV9, with 8 positions matching TRBD1. Trimming took 1 base from V and 0 from J; bases not matched to a gene: 2. The germline V gene has CDR1 SGDLS and CDR2 YYNGEE. The CDR3 is made up of 15 amino acids. CDR3 sequence: CASSVRTGYQETQYF. CDR3 sequence (DNA): TGTGCCAGCAGCGTAAGGACAGGGTACCAAGAGACCCAGTACTTC. Variable domain in full (rest from reference TRBV9 and TRBJ2-5): DSGVTQTPKHLITATGQRVTLRCSPRSGDLSVYWYQQSLDQGLQFLIQYYNGEERAKGNILERFSAQQFPDLHSELNLSSLELGDSALYFCASSVRTGYQETQYFGPGTRLLVL.

The chain employs TRBV2 and TRBJ2-5; 10 bases are shared with TRBD1. The germline V gene has CDR1 SNHLY and CDR2 FYNNEI. CDR3 length equals 14 residues. The junction had 4 bases not matched to a gene; V was cut back by 4 bases and J by 5 bases. Here the CDR3 reads CASSAGQGVETQYF. The CDR3 DNA reads TGTGCCAGCAGTGCCGGACAGGGGGTGGAGACCCAGTACTTC.

The chain is built from TRBV18 and TRBJ2-7; 9 bases agree with TRBD1. CDR3 length: 18 amino acids. Per the germline V gene, CDR1 is KGHSH and CDR2 is LQKENI. Unmatched junction bases numbered 14, after V lost 1 base and J lost 4 bases. This CDR3 reads CASSPLVPPGTGLYEQYF. CDR3 in DNA: TGTGCCAGCTCACCACTTGTCCCCCCCGGGACAGGGCTATACGAGCAGTACTTC.

The V call is TRBV6-6, the J call TRBJ2-7; D is uncertain. The germline V and J ends were trimmed by 0 bases and 1 base, with 10 bases remaining between them. This CDR3 is built from 15 residues. Germline-derived CDR1 and CDR2 are MNHNY and SVGAGI (reference sequence). The chain's CDR3 is CASSYSIWQSYEQYF. CDR3 nucleotides: TGTGCCAGCAGTTACTCGATTTGGCAGTCCTACGAGCAGTACTTC.

V gene TRBV28 combines with J gene TRBJ2-2; the D is unclear. Trimming took off 3 bases at V and 7 bases at J, with 6 bases between the two ends. This CDR3 contains 12 residues. The germline V gene has CDR1 MDHEN and CDR2 SYDVKM. CDR3 in DNA: TGTGCCAGCAGTTTGCGGCTCGGGGAGCTGTTTTTT. This sequence encodes CASSLRLGELFF.

The chain employs TRBV6-5 and TRBJ2-6, with D perhaps assigned TRBD1 or TRBD2 (5 bases each). Germline V lookup: CDR1 MNHEY, CDR2 SVGAGI. The CDR3 has 15 amino acids. The ends were cut back, 6 bases at V and 3 bases at J, with 12 bases in the middle. CDR3 in amino acids: CASRSDGGGANVLTF. The CDR3 DNA sequence: TGTGCCAGCAGATCCGATGGGGGTGGGGCCAACGTCCTGACTTTC.

The chain links TRBV5-1 to TRBJ2-3; TRBD2 is a possible D gene (6 bases). Germline V lookup: CDR1 SGHRS, CDR2 YFSETQ. Trimming left V 2 bases short and J 3 bases short, with 10 bases between. This CDR3 spans 14 amino acids. In DNA, the CDR3 is TGCGCCAGCAGCTTTTCAGCGGGTACAGATACGCAGTATTTT. It encodes CASSFSAGTDTQYF.

The chain joins TRBV5-8 to TRBJ2-1, with 9 bases matching TRBD2. Looked up from germline, CDR1 is SGHTS and CDR2 is YDEGEE. V was pared by 1 base and J by 4 bases, with 6 bases of the junction left unmatched. CDR3 length equals 16 residues. The CDR3 reads CASSLKLTSGYNEQFF. In DNA, the CDR3 is TGTGCCAGCAGCTTGAAATTGACTAGCGGTTACAATGAGCAGTTCTTC.

The V call is TRBV7-3, the J call TRBJ2-1; 7 bases are shared with TRBD1. The CDR3 loop spans 15 amino acids. Losses at the gene ends were 6 bases for V and 7 bases for J; bases not matched to a gene: 12. The V gene's germline CDR1 is SGHTA and CDR2 FQGTGA. CDR3 coding DNA: TGTGCCAGCAGATCCCCCCCGGGACAGACAAATGAGCAGTTCTTC. Protein sequence: CASRSPPGQTNEQFF.

The DNA of the CDR3 is TGTGCCGTAACAGGGGAGGGAAACATTCAGTACTTC. This codes for CAVTGEGNIQYF. This sequence joins TRBV10-3 and TRBJ2-4; D possibly uses TRBD1 or TRBD2 (7 bases each). Germline lookup yields CDR1 ENHRY and CDR2 SYGVKD. V lost 11 bases and J 6 bases, leaving 14 bases between the germline ends. CDR3 length: 12 amino acids.

The chain recombines TRBV5-5 with TRBJ2-7; TRBD1 matches 7 bases. From germline, CDR1 is SGHKS and CDR2 YYEKEE (reference sequence). The CDR3 runs 14 residues. The junction had 7 bases not matched to a gene; V was cut back by 4 bases and J by 3 bases. The CDR3 DNA is TGTGCCAGCAGCCCGACAGGGTTCGGCTACGAGCAGTACTTC. Amino acids: CASSPTGFGYEQYF. Drawing the rest from reference TRBV5-5 and TRBJ2-7, the complete variable domain is DAGVTQSPTHLIKTRGQQVTLRCSPISGHKSVSWYQQVLGQGPQFIFQYYEKEERGRGNFPDRFSARQFPNYSSELNVNALLLGDSALYLCASSPTGFGYEQYFGPGTRLTVT.

This clone was found a few times. The V and J genes are TRBV28 and TRBJ1-5; TRBD1 agrees at 8 bases. The trim removed 5 bases at V and 1 base at J, leaving 7 bases unmatched. Germline V CDR1 and CDR2: MDHEN, SYDVKM. The CDR3 runs 16 residues. This chain's CDR3 is CASSLGQGPSNQPQHF. The CDR3 DNA reads as TGTGCCAGCAGTCTTGGACAGGGCCCAAGCAATCAGCCCCAGCATTTT.

The chain links TRBV7-2 to TRBJ1-4; 10 bases match TRBD1. V was clipped by 6 bases and J by 5 bases; unmatched bases: 6. This CDR3 contains 15 residues. Germline lookup yields CDR1 SGHTA and CDR2 FQGNSA. This CDR3 reads CASRETGGLNEKLFF. CDR3 DNA: TGTGCCAGCAGAGAGACAGGGGGCTTGAATGAAAAACTGTTTTTT.

This chain uses TRBV27 with TRBJ2-4; 11 bases fit TRBD1. The junction had 6 bases not matched to a gene; V was cut back by 4 bases and J by 7 bases. Germline V gene sequence: CDR1 MNHEY, CDR2 SMNVEV (reference sequence). The CDR3 spans 15 residues. The CDR3 bases are TGTGCCAGCAGTTCCCTTGGACAGGGGGCGAACATTCAGTACTTC. Its protein product is CASSSLGQGANIQYF.